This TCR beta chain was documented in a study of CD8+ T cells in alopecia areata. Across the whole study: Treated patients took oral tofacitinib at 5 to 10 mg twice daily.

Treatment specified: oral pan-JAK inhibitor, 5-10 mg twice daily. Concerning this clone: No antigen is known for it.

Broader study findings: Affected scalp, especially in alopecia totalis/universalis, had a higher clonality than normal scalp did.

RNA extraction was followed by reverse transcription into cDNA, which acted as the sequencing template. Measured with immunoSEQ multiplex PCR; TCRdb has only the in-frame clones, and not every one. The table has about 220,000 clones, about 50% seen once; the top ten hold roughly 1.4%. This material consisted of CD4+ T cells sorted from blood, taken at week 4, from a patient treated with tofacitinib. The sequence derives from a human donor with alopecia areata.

The CDR3 DNA sequence: TGTGCCAGCACCAGGGGAGAGACCCAGTACTTC. Translation gives CASTRGETQYF. This chain links TRBV2 with TRBJ2-5; D perhaps matches TRBD1 (6 bases). Germline CDR1 and CDR2: SNHLY and FYNNEI. The CDR3 covers 11 residues. V lost 7 bases to trimming and J lost 4 bases, with 7 bases between them.